This T cell receptor beta chain was captured by sequencing in a study of T cells in Graves' hyperthyroidism and ophthalmopathy. It was RNA transcripts that yielded the amplified TCR beta CDR3 regions. The HTBI primer set drove a first-round RT-PCR of the TCR CDR3. TCRdb fed the multiplex PCR reads into MiXCR, producing one record per CDR3 protein. The sample records around 600,000 distinct CDR3 sequences, around 13% being singletons. The CDR3 sequence is 18 residues long. The V and J ends lost 2 bases and 8 bases respectively, with 27 bases between them. Germline V CDR1 and CDR2: MNHEY, SVGEGT. The sample holds a few counts of this clonotype.

This receptor was taken from a woman in her 50s with Graves' ophthalmopathy. The chain is built from TRBV6-2 or TRBV6-3 and TRBJ1-1, with D perhaps TRBD1 (6 bases). Specimen: blood. The CDR3 sequence is CASSYSKGGTYIYEEAFF. The CDR3 DNA sequence: TGTGCCAGCAGTTACAGCAAGGGGGGGACGTACATTTACGAGGAAGCTTTCTTT.